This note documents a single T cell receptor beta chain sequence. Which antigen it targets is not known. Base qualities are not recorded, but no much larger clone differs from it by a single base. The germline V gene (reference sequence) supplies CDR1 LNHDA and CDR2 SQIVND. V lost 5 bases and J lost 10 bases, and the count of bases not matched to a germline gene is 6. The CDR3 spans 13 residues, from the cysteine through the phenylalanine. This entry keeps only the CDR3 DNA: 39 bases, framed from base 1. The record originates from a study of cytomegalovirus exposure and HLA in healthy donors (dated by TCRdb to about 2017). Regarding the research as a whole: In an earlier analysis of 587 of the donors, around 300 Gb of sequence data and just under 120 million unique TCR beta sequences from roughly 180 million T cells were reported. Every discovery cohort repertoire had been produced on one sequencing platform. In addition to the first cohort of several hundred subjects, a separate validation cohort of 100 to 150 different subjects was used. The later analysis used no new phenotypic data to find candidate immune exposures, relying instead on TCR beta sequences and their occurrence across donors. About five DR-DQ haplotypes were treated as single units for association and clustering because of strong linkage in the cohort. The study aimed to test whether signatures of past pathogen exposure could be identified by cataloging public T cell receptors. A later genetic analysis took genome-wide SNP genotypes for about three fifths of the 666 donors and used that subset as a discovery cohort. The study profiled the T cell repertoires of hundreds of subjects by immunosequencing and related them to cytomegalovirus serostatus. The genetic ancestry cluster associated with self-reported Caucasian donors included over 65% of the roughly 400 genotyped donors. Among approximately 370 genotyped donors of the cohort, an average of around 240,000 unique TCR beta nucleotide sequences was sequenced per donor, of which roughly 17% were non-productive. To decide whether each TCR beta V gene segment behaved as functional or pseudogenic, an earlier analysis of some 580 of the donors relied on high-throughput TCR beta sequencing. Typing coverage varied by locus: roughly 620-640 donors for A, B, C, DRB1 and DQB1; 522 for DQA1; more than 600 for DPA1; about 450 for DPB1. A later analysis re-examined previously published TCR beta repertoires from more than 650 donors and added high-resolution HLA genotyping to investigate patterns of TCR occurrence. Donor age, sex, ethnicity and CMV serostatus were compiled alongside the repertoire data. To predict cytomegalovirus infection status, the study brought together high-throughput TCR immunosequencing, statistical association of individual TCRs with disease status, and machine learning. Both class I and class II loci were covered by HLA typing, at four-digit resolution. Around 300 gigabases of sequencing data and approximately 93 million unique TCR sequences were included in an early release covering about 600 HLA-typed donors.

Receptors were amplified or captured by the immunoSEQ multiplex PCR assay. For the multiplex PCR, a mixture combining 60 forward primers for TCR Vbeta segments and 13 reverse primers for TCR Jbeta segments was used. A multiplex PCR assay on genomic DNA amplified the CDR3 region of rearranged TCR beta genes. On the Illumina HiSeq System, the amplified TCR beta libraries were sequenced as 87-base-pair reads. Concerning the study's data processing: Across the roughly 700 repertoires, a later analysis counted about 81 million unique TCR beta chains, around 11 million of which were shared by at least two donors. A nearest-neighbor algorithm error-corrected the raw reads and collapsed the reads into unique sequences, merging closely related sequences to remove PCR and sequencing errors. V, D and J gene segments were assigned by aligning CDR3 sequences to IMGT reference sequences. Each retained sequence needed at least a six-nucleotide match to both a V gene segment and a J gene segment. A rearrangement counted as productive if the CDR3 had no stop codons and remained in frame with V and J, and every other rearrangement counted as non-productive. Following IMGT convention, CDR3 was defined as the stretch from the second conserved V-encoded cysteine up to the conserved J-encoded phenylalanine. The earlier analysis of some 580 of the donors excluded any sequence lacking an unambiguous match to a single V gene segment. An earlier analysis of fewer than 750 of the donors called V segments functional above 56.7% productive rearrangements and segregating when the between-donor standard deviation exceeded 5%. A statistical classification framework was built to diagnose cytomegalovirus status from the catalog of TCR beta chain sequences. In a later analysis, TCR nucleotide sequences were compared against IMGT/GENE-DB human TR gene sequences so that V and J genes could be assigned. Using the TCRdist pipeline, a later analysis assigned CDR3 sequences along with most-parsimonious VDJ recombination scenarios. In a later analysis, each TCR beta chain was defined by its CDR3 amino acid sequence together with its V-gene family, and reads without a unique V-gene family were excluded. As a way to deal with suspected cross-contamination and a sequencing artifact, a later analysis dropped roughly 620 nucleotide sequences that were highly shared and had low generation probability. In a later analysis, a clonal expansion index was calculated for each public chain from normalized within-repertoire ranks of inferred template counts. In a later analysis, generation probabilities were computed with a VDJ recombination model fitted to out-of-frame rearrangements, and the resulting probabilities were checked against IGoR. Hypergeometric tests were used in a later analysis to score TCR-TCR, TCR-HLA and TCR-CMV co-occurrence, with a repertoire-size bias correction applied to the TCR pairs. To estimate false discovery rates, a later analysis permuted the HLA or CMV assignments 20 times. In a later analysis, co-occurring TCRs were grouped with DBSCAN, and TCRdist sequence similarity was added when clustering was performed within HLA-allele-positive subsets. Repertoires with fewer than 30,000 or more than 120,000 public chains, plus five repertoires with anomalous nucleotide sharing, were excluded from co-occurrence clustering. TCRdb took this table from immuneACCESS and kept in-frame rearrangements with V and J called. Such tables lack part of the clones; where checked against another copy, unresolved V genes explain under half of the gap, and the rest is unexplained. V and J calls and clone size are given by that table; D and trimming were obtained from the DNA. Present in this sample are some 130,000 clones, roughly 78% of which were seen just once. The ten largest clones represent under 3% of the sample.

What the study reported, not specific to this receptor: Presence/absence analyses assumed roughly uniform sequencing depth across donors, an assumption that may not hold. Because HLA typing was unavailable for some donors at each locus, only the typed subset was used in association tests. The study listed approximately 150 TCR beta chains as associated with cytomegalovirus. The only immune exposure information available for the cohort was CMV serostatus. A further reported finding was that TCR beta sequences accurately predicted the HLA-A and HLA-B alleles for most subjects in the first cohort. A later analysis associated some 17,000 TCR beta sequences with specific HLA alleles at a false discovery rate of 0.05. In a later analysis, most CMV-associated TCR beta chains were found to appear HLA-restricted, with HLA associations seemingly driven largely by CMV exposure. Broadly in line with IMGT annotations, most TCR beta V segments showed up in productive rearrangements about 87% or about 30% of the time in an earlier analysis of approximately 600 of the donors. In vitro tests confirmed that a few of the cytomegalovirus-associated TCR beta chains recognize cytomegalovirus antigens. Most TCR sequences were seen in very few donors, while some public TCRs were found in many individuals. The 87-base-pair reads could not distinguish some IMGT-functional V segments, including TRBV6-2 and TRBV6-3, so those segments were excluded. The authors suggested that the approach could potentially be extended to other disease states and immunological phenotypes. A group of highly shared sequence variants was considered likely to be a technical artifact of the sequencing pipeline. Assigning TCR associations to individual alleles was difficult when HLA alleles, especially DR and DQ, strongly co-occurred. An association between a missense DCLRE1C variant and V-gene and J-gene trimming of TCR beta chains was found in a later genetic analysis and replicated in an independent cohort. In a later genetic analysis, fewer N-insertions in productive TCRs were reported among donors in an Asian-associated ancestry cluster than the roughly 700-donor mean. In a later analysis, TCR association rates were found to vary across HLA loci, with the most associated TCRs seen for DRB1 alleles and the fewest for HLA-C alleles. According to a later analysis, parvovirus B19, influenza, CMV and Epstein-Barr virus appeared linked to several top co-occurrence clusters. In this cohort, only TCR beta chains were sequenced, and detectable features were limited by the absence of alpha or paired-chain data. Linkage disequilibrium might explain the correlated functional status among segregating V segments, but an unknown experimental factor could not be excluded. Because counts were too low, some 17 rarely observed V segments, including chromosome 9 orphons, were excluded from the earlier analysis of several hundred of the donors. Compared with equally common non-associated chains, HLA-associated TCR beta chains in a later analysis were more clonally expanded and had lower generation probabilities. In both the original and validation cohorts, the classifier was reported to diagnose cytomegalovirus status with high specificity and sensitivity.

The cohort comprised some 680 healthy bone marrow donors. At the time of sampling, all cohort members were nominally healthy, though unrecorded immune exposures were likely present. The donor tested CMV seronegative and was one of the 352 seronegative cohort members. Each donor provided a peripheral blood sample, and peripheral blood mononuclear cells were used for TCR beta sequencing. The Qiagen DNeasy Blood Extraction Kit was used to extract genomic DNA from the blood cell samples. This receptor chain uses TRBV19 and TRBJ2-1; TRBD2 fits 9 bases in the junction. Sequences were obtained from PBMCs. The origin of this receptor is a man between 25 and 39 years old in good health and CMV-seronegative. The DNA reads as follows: TGTGCCAGTAGTGGGACTAGCATATGGGAGCAGTTCTTC. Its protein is CASSGTSIWEQFF. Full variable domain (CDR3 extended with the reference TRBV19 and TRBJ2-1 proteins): DGGITQSPKYLFRKEGQNVTLSCEQNLNHDAMYWYRQDPGQGLRLIYYSQIVNDFQKGDIAEGYSVSREKKESFPLTVTSAQKNPTAFYLCASSGTSIWEQFFGPGTRLTVL.